The present T cell receptor (beta chain) was sequenced within a study of blood T cells in healthy people across ages. This clonotype has a count of ten or more. Mismatch with germline at one junction end may stem from a read error. Next came a second PCR, run for about 6 to 11 cycles, which used a sample-barcoded 5' primer along with a J-beta primer mix. Each CDR3 protein is one row after TCRdb ran MiXCR on the 5' RACE reads. Among about 1.8 million distinct CDR3 sequences listed, about 50% were seen once. The germline gives CDR1 LGHNA, CDR2 YSLEER. The CDR3 length is 11 residues. The receptor comes from a woman in her thirties or forties in good health. What was sequenced was blood. This chain connects TRBV4-3 to TRBJ1-2; the D is unclear. CDR3 sequence: CASSQGYGYTF. Here the CDR3 DNA reads TGTGCCAGCAGCCAAGGCTATGGCTACACCTTC.